A selection of T cell receptor beta chains follows, all from one sample in a study of blood T cell repertoires in COVID-19. Assay used: immunoSEQ multiplex PCR; TCRdb lists only in-frame clones, some missing. In the table there are some 120,000 clones, roughly four fifths of which are singletons. The specimen sequenced was peripheral blood. The receptors come from a man in his 70s with active or convalescent COVID-19. CDR3s include the opening cysteine and the closing phenylalanine or tryptophan. Rows give clone size only sometimes, using once, few, many, or a class for an expanded clone.

clone_size cdr3_length j_call v_call cdr3_aa
NA 13 TRBJ2-5 TRBV7-8 CASIEAGGVTQYF
NA 19 TRBJ2-3 TRBV12-5 CASGLTHSPGHTGTDTQYF
NA 15 TRBJ2-3 TRBV29-1 CSVVFFSGGTDTQYF
few 14 TRBJ1-1 TRBV19 CASRGLGDGVEAFF
NA 15 TRBJ1-4 TRBV7-9 CASSRSARGSEKLFF
NA 13 TRBJ2-3 TRBV5-4 CAWKRDSTDTQYF
few 14 TRBJ1-6 TRBV30 CAWTKQGSRSPLHF
NA 15 TRBJ2-5 TRBV19 CASSILAGGPETQYF
NA 12 TRBJ1-1 TRBV18 CASSTGGTEAFF
NA 14 TRBJ2-7 TRBV11-3 CASSLFTRDGEQYF
NA 15 TRBJ1-1 TRBV30 CAWSVRQGAWTEAFF
few 15 TRBJ2-1 TRBV12-5 CASGFGDRPYNEQFF
NA 15 TRBJ2-2 TRBV4-1 CASARGGGRVGELFF
NA 14 TRBJ1-2 TRBV5-4 CASSHRSQGYGYTF
NA 16 TRBJ2-3 TRBV28 CASSFLTQRVTDTQYF
NA 16 TRBJ2-3 TRBV27 CASSIPGTSATDTQYF
once 14 TRBJ1-2 TRBV11-2 CASSLDRTPILNTF
NA 12 TRBJ1-5 TRBV29-1 CSVAQNNQPQHF
NA 16 TRBJ2-5 TRBV7-2 CASSLVGSPRGETQYF
NA 15 TRBJ1-5 TRBV7-2 CASSPRTGPNQPQHF
NA 14 TRBJ1-5 TRBV18 CASSSGGSNQPQHF
NA 15 TRBJ2-7 TRBV21-1 CASSKGYRESYEQYF